Sequencing of this T cell receptor (beta chain) was carried out in a study of shared clonotypes between healthy human individuals. The repertoire was sequenced with immunoSEQ multiplex PCR; TCRdb's copy has only in-frame clones and lacks some. The profile shows 520,000 or so clones, more than 65% of them singletons. Sample: PBMCs. The origin of this receptor is a woman aged 40 to 55 in good health. Some clones in this sample may be carry-over from other donors' samples.

CDR3 nucleotide sequence: TGTGCCACCAGCAGAGACATGGCCGGGACAGGGTTAGGTCAGCCCCAGCATTTT. Residues: CATSRDMAGTGLGQPQHF. This rearrangement joins TRBV15 to TRBJ1-5; TRBD1 matches at 9 bases. CDR1 is LNHNV, CDR2 YYDKDF, per germline (reference sequence). The CDR3 runs to 18 residues. V lost 0 bases and J lost 6; bases outside the gene matches: 12.